This T cell receptor beta chain was documented in a study of cytomegalovirus exposure and HLA in healthy donors. Broader study findings: It was confirmed in vitro that three of the CMV-associated chains were specific for CMV antigens.

PCR involved 60 Vbeta and 13 Jbeta primers. Libraries were prepared by immunoSEQ multiplex PCR; TCRdb keeps only in-frame clonotypes and omits some of them. The table lists some 180,000 clones, roughly 85% of them singletons, with over 2% in the top ten. Germline loops: CDR1 MGHDK, CDR2 SYGVNS. The CDR3 is made up of 14 amino acids. Deletions cut 4 bases from V and 5 bases from J, with 14 bases between. This clone was detected only a few times. Its antigen remains unidentified. This receptor was identified in a woman aged 50 to 60 in good health and CMV-seronegative. The J gene is TRBJ2-5, the V gene TRBV25-1; tentatively, D is TRBD2 (6 bases). Material for sequencing was PBMCs. The CDR3 DNA sequence: TGTGCCAGCAGTGCAAGGGGCCGGGGGGAGACCCAGTACTTC. This encodes CASSARGRGETQYF.